This entry concerns a single T cell receptor (beta chain). The sample is drawn from a study of blood T cell repertoires in COVID-19. About the study: COVID-19 samples from acute and convalescent phases originated in the United States, Italy and Spain. Sources were T cells, B-cell-depleted T cells, or PBMCs; the material itself was cDNA or gDNA.

Original data processing: Quantification of nucleated cells was approximated via reference gene primer amplification. TCRdb's table, derived via immunoSEQ multiplex PCR, lists solely in-frame clones and lacks some. Clonal size and the V and J genes are those of that table, whereas D and trimming came from the DNA. The sample holds almost 55,000 clones, 84% seen once. V lost 0 bases, J lost 0 bases, and 14 bases lay in between. The CDR3 runs 17 residues. CDR1 SNHLY and CDR2 FYNNEI come from the germline V gene. The rearrangement uses TRBV2 and TRBJ1-1; D not resolved. The sequencing input was peripheral blood. This clonotype was obtained from a man aged 50 or older with acute or convalescent COVID-19. The CDR3 loop reads CASSEAVNRILNTEAFF. The CDR3 coding sequence is TGTGCCAGCAGTGAAGCGGTGAACAGAATACTGAACACTGAAGCTTTCTTT.